The present TCR beta chain was sequenced within a study of T-cell memory formation after mild COVID-19. Overall study: Clustering of TCRs was largely donor specific.

Germline assignment: CDR1 SGHRS and CDR2 YFSETQ. V was pared by 2 bases and J by 0 bases, with 15 bases between. The CDR3 sequence is 16 residues long. One entry per CDR3 protein, called by TCRdb with MiXCR from the 5' RACE reads. Of about 110,000 distinct CDR3 sequences in the sample, over 15% were seen once. This clonotype was recorded a few times. The receptor's source is an adult woman who had mild COVID-19 (a few samples of this study predate the infection). Cell type and time point are not known. The sequencing sample was made of PBMCs or a T cell subset sorted from them (not recorded which). This chain uses TRBV5-1 with TRBJ2-7; possibly TRBD1 for D (5 bases). The CDR3: CASSLNSRVSSYEQYF. CDR3 DNA sequence: TGCGCCAGCAGCTTAAACTCCAGGGTTTCCTCCTACGAGCAGTACTTC.